This T cell receptor (beta chain) was recorded in a study of sequential checkpoint blockade in melanoma. Treatment indicated: randomized to nivolumab then ipilimumab (arm A) or the reverse (arm B). The data were produced by immunoSEQ multiplex PCR, yet TCRdb's version contains in-frame clones alone and is incomplete. The data hold about 40,000 clones, with 86% observed a single time. Germline V gene data show CDR1 as SGHRS and CDR2 as YFSETQ. This CDR3 comprises 16 residues. The V and J ends lost 0 bases and 4 bases respectively, with 13 bases between them. The TCR comes from a human donor with melanoma. Specimen: CD8+ T cells sorted from blood (inferred from file names), collected from a patient given nivolumab and ipilimumab in sequence. The rearrangement uses TRBV5-1 and TRBJ2-2; D might be TRBD1 (6 bases). The CDR3 sequence is CASSLAMGAGTGELFF. The CDR3 DNA reads as TGCGCCAGCAGCTTGGCCATGGGGGCCGGCACCGGGGAGCTGTTTTTT.